This entry lists 11 T cell receptor beta chains sequenced from one sample in a study of regulatory T cells in long-lasting Graves disease. Described time point: newly diagnosed GD, antithyroid drugs for less than 3 months. RNA isolated from PBMCs was used to make the TCR library. Sequencing libraries for TCR beta were prepared with iRepertoire HTBI primers and Arm-PCR of CDR3 regions. One entry per CDR3 protein results from TCRdb running MiXCR on the multiplex PCR reads. The sample lists 250,000 to 400,000 distinct CDR3 sequences, about 18% occurring once. The sample consisted of peripheral blood mononuclear cells (PBMCs), taken at new diagnosis, from a patient treated with antithyroid drugs. The source is a female donor with Graves disease.

This clonotype was detected many times. V and J are TRBV9 and TRBJ2-7; TRBD2 might be the D (6 bases). The germline gives CDR1 SGDLS, CDR2 YYNGEE. Trimming stripped 4 bases from V and 3 bases from J, with 11 bases between. This CDR3 region has 13 residues. CDR3 bases: TGTGCCAGCAGCCCGGGACTCCTCTACGAGCAGTACTTC. It codes for CASSPGLLYEQYF.

This clonotype was detected ten times or more. CDR3 protein: CASSSEVPEQGASTWLHIQYF. The CDR3 DNA reads as TGTGCCAGCAGCTCAGAGGTTCCCGAGCAGGGAGCCTCAACCTGGTTGCACATTCAGTACTTC. The J gene is TRBJ2-4, the V gene TRBV11-3; D is perhaps TRBD1 or TRBD2 (5 bases each). The CDR3 covers 21 residues. V was pared by 4 bases and J by 8 bases, with 36 bases between. Germline CDR1 reads SGHNT; CDR2 reads YENEEA.

This clonotype has ten or more counts. The gene calls are TRBV30 and TRBJ1-4; no definite D call. The CDR3 spans 13 residues. Trimming cost V 2 bases and J 5 bases, with 9 bases left between them. CDR1 GTSNPN and CDR2 SVGIG come from the germline V gene (reference sequence). The CDR3 DNA reads TGTGCCTGGAGTTATAGGGAAAATGAAAAACTGTTTTTT. Translating it yields CAWSYRENEKLFF.

This clonotype was counted ten times or more. The rearrangement links TRBV15 to TRBJ2-5; 10 bases align to TRBD1. CDR3 size: 16 residues. V lost 3 bases, J lost 2 bases, and 6 bases stayed unmatched. CDR1 LNHNV and CDR2 YYDKDF come from the germline V gene (reference sequence). The CDR3 DNA is TGTGCCACCAGCAGTGATCGGACAGGGGGTCAAGAGACCCAGTACTTC. Protein sequence: CATSSDRTGGQETQYF.

This clonotype was found a few times. V gene TRBV15 combines with J gene TRBJ2-7; 7 positions match TRBD2. Trimming at V came to 1 base and at J to 1 base, leaving 10 bases not matched to a gene. CDR3 size: 17 residues. Germline assignment: CDR1 LNHNV and CDR2 YYDKDF (reference sequence). CDR3 loop: CATSRVTGTGGSYEQYF. The CDR3 nucleotides are TGTGCCACCAGCAGAGTCACCGGGACCGGGGGGTCCTACGAGCAGTACTTC.

The chain links TRBV7-9 to TRBJ1-4, with unresolved D. Germline V gene lookup returns CDR1 SEHNR and CDR2 FQNEAQ (reference sequence). CDR3 size: 15 residues. Trimming cost V 5 bases and J 10 bases, with 20 bases left between them. The CDR3: CASSGPNPKFAKLFF. CDR3 DNA sequence: TGTGCCAGCAGCGGGCCCAACCCCAAGTTTGCAAAACTGTTTTTT.

This clonotype was seen at least ten times. This sequence joins TRBV7-9 and TRBJ2-1; either TRBD1 or TRBD2 may supply D (7 bases each). This CDR3 comprises 17 residues. Germline values: CDR1 SEHNR, CDR2 FQNEAQ (reference sequence). The ends were cut back, 4 bases at V and 9 bases at J, with 25 bases in the middle. This CDR3 is CASSSSSGGGSDLEQFF. Here the CDR3 DNA reads TGTGCCAGCAGCTCCTCCTCAGGGGGGGGTTCTGACCTTGAGCAGTTCTTC. The whole variable domain, remainder taken from reference TRBV7-9 and TRBJ2-1, is DTGVSQNPRHKITKRGQNVTFRCDPISEHNRLYWYRQTLGQGPEFLTYFQNEAQLEKSRLLSDRFSAERPKGSFSTLEIQRTEQGDSAMYLCASSSSSGGGSDLEQFFGPGTRLTVL.

This clonotype was picked up many times. V usage is TRBV27 and J usage is TRBJ2-5; D perhaps matches TRBD1 (6 bases). The germline gives CDR1 MNHEY, CDR2 SMNVEV (reference sequence). V was trimmed by 6 bases and J by 2 bases, leaving 19 bases between them. The CDR3 length is 16 residues. CDR3 protein: CASRPQGTRLQETQYF. Here the CDR3 DNA reads TGTGCCAGCAGACCCCAGGGGACGCGTTTACAAGAGACCCAGTACTTC.

This clonotype occurred many times. V usage is TRBV6-2 or TRBV6-3 and J usage is TRBJ2-5; no definite D call. The CDR3 consists of 11 residues. V dropped 6 bases and J dropped 0 bases, with 2 bases sitting between them. Germline CDR1 and CDR2: MNHEY and SVGEGT. CDR3 residues: CASSNQETQYF. Here the CDR3 DNA reads TGTGCCAGCAGCAACCAAGAGACCCAGTACTTC.

The rearrangement uses TRBV10-1 and TRBJ1-2; D might be TRBD1 (5 bases). The germline V and J ends were trimmed by 8 bases and 4 bases, with 29 bases remaining between them. CDR3 size: 18 residues. Germline CDR1 reads WNHNN; CDR2 reads SYGVQD (reference sequence). CDR3 protein: CASPTRRGRAAMGYGYTF. DNA of the CDR3: TGCGCCAGCCCTACAAGGCGGGGCAGGGCCGCGATGGGCTATGGCTACACCTTC.

This clonotype was picked up many times. The chain uses TRBV2 and TRBJ2-2; perhaps TRBD2 as D (5 bases). V was clipped by 3 bases and J by 6 bases, with 11 bases between them. There are 14 residues in the CDR3. Germline CDR1 SNHLY, CDR2 FYNNEI. CDR3 nucleotide sequence: TGTGCCAGCAGTGACTTGGGAGTTCCCGGGGAGCTGTTTTTT. Its protein is CASSDLGVPGELFF. The full variable domain, completed using reference TRBV2 and TRBJ2-2, is EPEVTQTPSHQVTQMGQEVILRCVPISNHLYFYWYRQILGQKVEFLVSFYNNEISEKSEIFDDQFSVERPDGSNFTLKIRSTKLEDSAMYFCASSDLGVPGELFFGEGSRLTVL.